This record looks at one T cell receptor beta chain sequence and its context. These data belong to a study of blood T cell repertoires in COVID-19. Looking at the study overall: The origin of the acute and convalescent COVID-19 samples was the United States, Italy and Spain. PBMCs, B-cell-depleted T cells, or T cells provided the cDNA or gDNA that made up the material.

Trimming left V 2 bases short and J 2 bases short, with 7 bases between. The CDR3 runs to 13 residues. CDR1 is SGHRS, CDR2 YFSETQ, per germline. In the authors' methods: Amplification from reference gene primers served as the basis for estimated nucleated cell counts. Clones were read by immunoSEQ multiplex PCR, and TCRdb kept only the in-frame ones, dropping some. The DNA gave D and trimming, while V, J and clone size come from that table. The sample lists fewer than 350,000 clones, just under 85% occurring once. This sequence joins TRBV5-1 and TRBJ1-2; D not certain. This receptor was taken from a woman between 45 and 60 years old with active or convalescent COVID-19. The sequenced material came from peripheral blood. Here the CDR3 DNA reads TGCGCCAGCAGCTTAGCCCCGAACTATGGCTACACCTTC. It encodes CASSLAPNYGYTF.